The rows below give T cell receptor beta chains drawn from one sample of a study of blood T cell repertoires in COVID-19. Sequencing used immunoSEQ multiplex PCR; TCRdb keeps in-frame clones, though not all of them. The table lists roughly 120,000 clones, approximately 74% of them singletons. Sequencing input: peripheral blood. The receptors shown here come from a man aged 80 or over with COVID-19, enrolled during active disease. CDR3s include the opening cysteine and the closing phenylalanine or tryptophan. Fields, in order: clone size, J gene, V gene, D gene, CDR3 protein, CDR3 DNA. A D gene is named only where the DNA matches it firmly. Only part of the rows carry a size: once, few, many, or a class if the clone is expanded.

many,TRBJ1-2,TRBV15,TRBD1,CATSRTGTANYGYTF,TGTGCCACCAGCAGGACCGGGACAGCTAACTATGGCTACACCTTC
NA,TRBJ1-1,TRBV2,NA,CASSEQAGGEAFF,TGTGCCAGCAGTGAACAGGCCGGGGGTGAAGCTTTCTTT
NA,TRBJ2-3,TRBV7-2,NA,CASSLRGATDTQYF,TGTGCCAGCAGCTTACGAGGAGCAACAGATACGCAGTATTTT
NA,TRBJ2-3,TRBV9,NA,CASSVESSWADTQYF,TGTGCCAGCAGCGTAGAGTCTAGCTGGGCAGATACGCAGTATTTT
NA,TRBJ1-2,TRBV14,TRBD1,CASSQVEGAYYGYTF,TGTGCCAGCAGCCAAGTCGAGGGGGCTTACTATGGCTACACCTTC
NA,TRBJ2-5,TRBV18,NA,CASSPPSQETQYF,TGTGCCAGCTCACCACCCAGCCAAGAGACCCAGTACTTC
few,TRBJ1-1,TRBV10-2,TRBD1,CASTTGGTEAFF,TGCGCCAGCACAACAGGGGGAACTGAAGCTTTCTTT
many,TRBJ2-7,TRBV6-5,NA,CASSYSAGQPYEQYF,TGTGCCAGCAGTTACTCGGCGGGACAGCCTTACGAGCAGTACTTC
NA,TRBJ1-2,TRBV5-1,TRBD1,CASSLEDRAYGYTF,TGCGCCAGCAGCTTGGAGGACAGGGCCTATGGCTACACCTTC
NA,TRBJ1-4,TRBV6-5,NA,CASSGGDTNEKLFF,TGTGCCAGCAGCGGGGGGGACACTAATGAAAAACTGTTTTTT
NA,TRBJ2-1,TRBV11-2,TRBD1,CASSLGATGDEQFF,TGTGCCAGCAGCTTAGGCGCTACAGGGGATGAGCAGTTCTTC
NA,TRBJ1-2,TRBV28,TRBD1,CASSLLAGTGGGYGYTF,TGTGCCAGCAGTTTGTTAGCGGGGACAGGGGGCGGCTATGGCTACACCTTC
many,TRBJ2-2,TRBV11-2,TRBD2,CASSLGEWDYTTGELFF,TGTGCCAGCAGCTTAGGGGAATGGGACTATACCACCGGGGAGCTGTTTTTT
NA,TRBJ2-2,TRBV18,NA,CASSPQDRTGELFF,TGTGCCAGCTCACCCCAGGATCGCACCGGGGAGCTGTTTTTT
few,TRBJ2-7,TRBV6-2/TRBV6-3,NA,CASTPLLASYEQYF,TGTGCCAGCACCCCACTGCTAGCGTCCTACGAGCAGTACTTC
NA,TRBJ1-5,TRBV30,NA,CAWSVDTLGPQHF,TGTGCCTGGAGTGTGGACACCCTGGGGCCCCAGCATTTT
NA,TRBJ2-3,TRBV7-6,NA,CASSFVGGSTDTQYF,TGTGCCAGCAGCTTTGTGGGAGGTAGCACAGATACGCAGTATTTT
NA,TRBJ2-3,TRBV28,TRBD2,CASSWELAVTDTQYF,TGTGCCAGCAGTTGGGAACTAGCGGTCACAGATACGCAGTATTTT
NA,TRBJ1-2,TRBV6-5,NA,CASSYSLSGNYGYTF,TGTGCCAGCAGTTACTCGTTGTCAGGGAACTATGGCTACACCTTC
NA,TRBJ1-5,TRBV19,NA,CASSISRVTGNQPQHF,TGTGCCAGTAGTATATCCAGGGTCACGGGCAATCAGCCCCAGCATTTT
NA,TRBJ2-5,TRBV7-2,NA,CASSLRRGRETQYF,TGTGCCAGCAGCTTAAGAAGGGGGAGAGAGACCCAGTACTTC
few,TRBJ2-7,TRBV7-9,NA,CASSSGLPYEQYF,TGTGCCAGCAGCTCAGGTTTACCCTACGAGCAGTACTTC
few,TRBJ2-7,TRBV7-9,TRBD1,CASSPRKGANEQYF,TGTGCCAGCAGCCCCCGCAAGGGGGCTAACGAGCAGTACTTC
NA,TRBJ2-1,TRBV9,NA,CASSPSAIEQFF,TGTGCCAGCAGCCCGAGCGCGATAGAGCAGTTCTTC
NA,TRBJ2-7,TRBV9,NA,CASSVGDSEQYF,TGTGCCAGCAGCGTAGGGGACTCCGAGCAGTACTTC
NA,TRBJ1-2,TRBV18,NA,CASSPGEGHLYGYTF,TGTGCCAGCTCACCAGGAGAGGGACACCTCTATGGCTACACCTTC
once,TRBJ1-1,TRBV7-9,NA,CASSLVQGMNTEAFF,TGTGCCAGCAGCTTAGTTCAGGGTATGAACACTGAAGCTTTCTTT
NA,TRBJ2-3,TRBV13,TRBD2,CASSPPAGVGDTQYF,TGTGCCAGCAGCCCTCCAGCGGGAGTAGGAGATACGCAGTATTTT
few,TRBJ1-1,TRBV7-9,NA,CASSPGRGMNTEAFF,TGTGCCAGCAGCCCCGGGCGGGGGATGAACACTGAAGCTTTCTTT
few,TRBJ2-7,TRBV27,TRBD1,CASSKFGTVYEQYF,TGTGCCAGCAGTAAGTTCGGGACAGTCTACGAGCAGTACTTC
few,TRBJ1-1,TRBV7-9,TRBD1,CASSSSRQGDTEAFF,TGTGCCAGCAGCTCGAGCCGACAGGGGGACACTGAAGCTTTCTTT
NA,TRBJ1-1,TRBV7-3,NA,CASSTGAEAFF,TGTGCCAGCAGTACGGGTGCTGAAGCTTTCTTT
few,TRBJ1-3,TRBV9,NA,CASSSRGGLGNTIYF,TGTGCCAGCAGCTCAAGGGGGGGTCTGGGAAACACCATATATTTT
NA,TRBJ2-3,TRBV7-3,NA,CASSLGRGTTDTQYF,TGTGCCAGCAGCTTAGGGCGGGGCACCACAGATACGCAGTATTTT
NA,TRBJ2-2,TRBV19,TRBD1,CASSTTGGRELFF,TGTGCCAGTAGTACCACAGGGGGCCGGGAGCTGTTTTTT
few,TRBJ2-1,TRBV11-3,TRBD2,CASSLVAGGGEQFF,TGTGCCAGCAGCTTAGTCGCGGGAGGGGGTGAGCAGTTCTTC
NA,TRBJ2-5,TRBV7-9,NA,CASSLEAGATETQYF,TGTGCCAGCAGCTTAGAAGCAGGGGCTACAGAGACCCAGTACTTC
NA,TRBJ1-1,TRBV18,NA,CASSPNGQNTEAFF,TGTGCCAGCTCACCAAACGGACAGAACACTGAAGCTTTCTTT
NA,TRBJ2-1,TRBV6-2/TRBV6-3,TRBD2,CASSYLTGGLTGQFF,TGTGCCAGCAGTTACCTTACGGGAGGGCTTACCGGGCAGTTCTTC